These 23 T cell receptor beta chains were sequenced from one sample in a study of CD8 T cells in ankylosing spondylitis. TCRdb reprocessed the 5' RACE reads via MiXCR and lists one record per CDR3 protein. The data contain more than 60,000 distinct CDR3 sequences, more than 5.5% of them singletons. Sequencing was done on a sample of synovial fluid, either unsorted or a sorted T cell fraction (not recorded which). The receptor set was obtained from a male donor with ankylosing spondylitis.

This clonotype ranks as medium-sized. The chain carries TRBV12-3 or TRBV12-4 and TRBJ2-7; D gene unclear. V lost 3 bases, J lost 6 bases, and 9 bases lay in between. This CDR3 is built from 12 residues. The DNA for the CDR3 is TGTGCCAGCAGTTTTCTCCCACGCGAGCAGTACTTC. It is translated as CASSFLPREQYF.

The sample holds many counts of this clonotype. This CDR3 reads CASILGRSSYNEQFF. Written as DNA, the CDR3 is TGTGCCAGCATATTAGGACGTAGCTCCTACAATGAGCAGTTCTTC. V usage is TRBV6-2 or TRBV6-3 and J usage is TRBJ2-1; D unresolved. The CDR3 sequence is 15 residues long. Germline CDR1 is MNHEY and CDR2 is SVGEGT. Trimming stripped 7 bases from V and 0 bases from J, with 13 bases between.

In this sample, this clonotype is medium-sized. The gene calls are TRBV29-1 and TRBJ2-2; D may be TRBD2 (6 bases). CDR3 length: 15 amino acids. In germline, CDR1 is SQVTM, CDR2 ANQGSEA. V was shortened by 4 bases and J by 8 bases, with 20 bases between the two germline ends. CDR3 DNA: TGCAGCGTTGGCCCCACCGGGACGGGGGTGGGGGAGCTGTTTTTT. Its translation: CSVGPTGTGVGELFF.

The V call is TRBV7-9, the J call TRBJ2-3, with no clear D. The ends were cut back, 3 bases at V and 6 bases at J, with 10 bases in the middle. Germline CDR1 and CDR2: SEHNR and FQNEAQ (reference sequence). The CDR3 runs to 13 residues. CDR3 sequence reads: CASSFQPPDTQYF. The CDR3 DNA sequence: TGTGCCAGCAGCTTCCAACCGCCGGATACGCAGTATTTT.

By sample fraction, this clonotype is medium-sized. This chain uses TRBV29-1 with TRBJ2-5; 8 bases match TRBD2. Trimming at V came to 4 bases and at J to 1 base, leaving 8 bases not matched to a gene. Germline values: CDR1 SQVTM, CDR2 ANQGSEA. The CDR3 sequence is 15 residues long. CDR3 loop: CSVAGTRDIQETQYF. The CDR3 DNA reads TGCAGCGTTGCGGGGACTAGGGATATCCAAGAGACCCAGTACTTC.

This clonotype was seen ten or more times. The genes are TRBV6-5 and TRBJ2-7; TRBD2 is a possible D gene (6 bases). CDR3 length: 12 amino acids. Germline-derived CDR1 and CDR2 are MNHEY and SVGAGI. Trimming removed 6 bases at V and 6 bases at J, with 12 bases between. The CDR3 spells CASREGGSEQYF. The CDR3 bases are TGTGCCAGCAGAGAGGGAGGATCCGAGCAGTACTTC.

This clonotype showed up just a few times. The chain employs TRBV5-1 and TRBJ2-7; 8 positions agree with TRBD2. V was clipped by 4 bases and J by 5 bases; unmatched bases: 11. Germline CDR1 is SGHRS and CDR2 is YFSETQ. This CDR3 is 15 amino acids long. CDR3 protein: CASSPLGLGGHEQYF. CDR3 nucleotide sequence: TGCGCCAGCAGCCCCCTGGGACTAGGAGGCCACGAGCAGTACTTC.

This clonotype was seen ten or more times. This rearrangement joins TRBV6-4 to TRBJ1-1; D is ambiguous. This CDR3 comprises 13 residues. From germline, CDR1 is MRHNA and CDR2 SNTAGT. The V end lost 6 bases, the J end lost 1 base, and 9 bases lay between the germline ends. CDR3 sequence (DNA): TGTGCCAGCAGCCCGGAGGAGAACACTGAAGCTTTCTTT. Its translation: CASSPEENTEAFF.

This clonotype was counted between two and nine times. The chain has TRBV28 and TRBJ2-3; D is unclear. Germline loops: CDR1 MDHEN, CDR2 SYDVKM. Between the trimmed V and J ends, which lost 4 bases and 6 bases, there was a span of 14 bases. The CDR3 runs to 14 residues. The CDR3 DNA is TGTGCCAGCAGTTCCCGGGTCTACTTGGATACGCAGTATTTT. Protein product: CASSSRVYLDTQYF.

This clonotype was detected ten times or more. The V and J genes are TRBV10-3 and TRBJ2-1; 7 nucleotides align to TRBD2. The CDR3 has 14 amino acids. Looked up from germline, CDR1 is ENHRY and CDR2 is SYGVKD. After removal of 2 bases from V and 6 bases from J, the junction contained 4 bases not matched to a gene. CDR3 coding DNA: TGTGCCATCAGTGAGGCGGGGGTAGCCAATGAGCAGTTCTTC. Translation gives CAISEAGVANEQFF.

Many counts were recorded for this clonotype. The chain uses TRBV25-1 and TRBJ1-6; D may be TRBD1 (5 bases). Trimming stripped 6 bases from V and 8 bases from J, with 14 bases between. This CDR3 is 14 amino acids long. From germline, CDR1 is MGHDK and CDR2 SYGVNS. The CDR3 sequence: CASRTALRDSPLHF. The CDR3 DNA reads as TGTGCCAGCAGGACAGCCCTCAGGGATTCACCCCTCCACTTT. The full variable domain, its missing parts supplied by reference TRBV25-1 and TRBJ1-6, is EADIYQTPRYLVIGTGKKITLECSQTMGHDKMYWYQQDPGMELHLIHYSYGVNSTEKGDLSSESTVSRIRTEHFPLTLESARPSHTSQYLCASRTALRDSPLHFGNGTRLTVT.

The chain uses TRBV21-1 and TRBJ2-5; the D call in the table, TRBD1, was not verified against the DNA. TRBV21-1 is tagged as a pseudogene. The CDR3 sequence is 16 residues long. The CDR3 protein is CASSSLRKGSGETQYF. CDR3 in DNA: TGTGCCAGCAGCAGCCTACGGAAAGGGTCCGGGGAGACCCAGTACTTC.

This clonotype was observed many times. The chain couples TRBV5-1 to TRBJ2-7; 11 nucleotides agree with TRBD2. CDR1 is SGHRS, CDR2 YFSETQ, per germline. Unmatched junction bases numbered 3, after V lost 2 bases and J lost 5 bases. CDR3 size: 14 residues. CDR3 nucleotide sequence: TGCGCCAGCAGCTTAACTAGCGGGAGAAACGAGCAGTACTTC. It translates to CASSLTSGRNEQYF.

The chain has TRBV3-1 and TRBJ1-1; TRBD1 is a possible D gene (6 bases). The CDR3 loop spans 15 amino acids. Germline V gives CDR1 LGHDT, CDR2 YNNKEL (reference sequence). Trimming shortened V by 4 bases and J by 3 bases, and 15 bases separated the two germline ends. CDR3 region: CASSRQPTGYTEAFF. The CDR3 DNA follows: TGTGCCAGCAGCCGGCAACCAACAGGGTACACTGAAGCTTTCTTT.

The V gene is TRBV5-4, the J gene TRBJ2-1; unclear D gene. Germline assignment: CDR1 SGHNT and CDR2 YYREEE (reference sequence). Deletions cut 5 bases from V and 10 bases from J, with 16 bases between. This CDR3 is built from 13 residues. Here the CDR3 reads CASRPDTVGEQFF. CDR3 nucleotides: TGTGCCAGCAGACCCGACACGGTGGGGGAGCAGTTCTTC.

The chain uses TRBV7-8 and TRBJ1-6, with D possibly matching TRBD1 (6 bases). The germline V and J ends were trimmed by 5 bases and 7 bases, with 18 bases remaining between them. Per the germline V gene, CDR1 is SGHVS and CDR2 is FQNEAQ. The CDR3 spans 16 residues. CDR3 sequence: CASSLRTQGRNSPLHF. CDR3 nucleotide sequence: TGTGCCAGCAGCCTGCGAACACAGGGACGGAATTCACCCCTCCACTTT.

This clonotype was seen at least ten times. This chain links TRBV28 with TRBJ2-1; D is ambiguous. Germline V gene sequence: CDR1 MDHEN, CDR2 SYDVKM. With 3 bases removed from V and 2 bases from J, the gap between germline ends came to 11 bases. This CDR3 has 15 amino acids. Here the CDR3 reads CASSLRRDAYNEQFF. The CDR3 region has the DNA TGTGCCAGCAGTTTGAGGCGTGATGCCTACAATGAGCAGTTCTTC.

This clonotype has ten or more counts. The chain uses TRBV6-5 and TRBJ2-1, with TRBD2 matching 13 bases. Germline V gene data show CDR1 as MNHEY and CDR2 as SVGAGI. This CDR3 is 16 amino acids long. V lost 4 bases to trimming and J lost 9 bases; unmatched junction nucleotides: 9. The CDR3 DNA follows: TGTGCCAGCAGTTCCCCGGGACTAGCGGGACTGGGTGAGCAGTTCTTC. It yields the protein CASSSPGLAGLGEQFF.

This clonotype was detected only a few times. The chain is built from TRBV6-1 and TRBJ2-7; a weak D match, TRBD2 (6 bases). Germline CDR1 reads MNHNS; CDR2 reads SASEGT. The V and J ends lost 4 bases and 6 bases respectively, with 16 bases between them. The CDR3 runs to 14 residues. CDR3 loop: CASSAMGLPLEQYF. CDR3 nucleotide sequence: TGTGCCAGCAGTGCTATGGGACTGCCTCTCGAGCAGTACTTC.

This clonotype was detected ten times or more. CDR3 bases: TGTGCCAGCAGTTACTCAGGGGGCGGGAGGGCCCACGAGCAGTACTTC. This encodes CASSYSGGGRAHEQYF. This sequence joins TRBV6-5 and TRBJ2-7, with 9 bases matching TRBD2. V dropped 0 bases and J dropped 5; count of bases not matched to a gene: 8. The CDR3 consists of 16 residues. Germline V lookup: CDR1 MNHEY, CDR2 SVGAGI.

This clonotype was found many times. The V gene is TRBV7-2, the J gene TRBJ2-1; D is possibly TRBD1 or TRBD2 (6 bases each). Trimming removed 7 bases at V and 4 bases at J, with 20 bases between. This CDR3 is 16 amino acids long. Germline CDR1 reads SGHTA; CDR2 reads FQGNSA. In nucleotides, the CDR3 is TGTGCCAGCACCCCGGGGTGGGGGGCGCATTACAATGAGCAGTTCTTC. This codes for CASTPGWGAHYNEQFF.

This clonotype is deemed medium-sized. The rearrangement uses TRBV7-2 and TRBJ1-1; D ambiguous. V lost 3 bases, J lost 0 bases, and 8 bases lay in between. This CDR3 spans 14 amino acids. CDR1 is SGHTA, CDR2 FQGNSA, per germline. In DNA form, the CDR3 reads TGTGCCAGCAGCTTCTCTAGTATGAACACTGAAGCTTTCTTT. Translated, it gives CASSFSSMNTEAFF.

This clonotype was seen a handful of times. The CDR3 region is CASSLYRVDNSPLHF. Written as DNA, the CDR3 is TGTGCCAGCAGCTTATACAGGGTCGATAATTCACCCCTCCACTTT. This chain joins TRBV7-9 and TRBJ1-6; weak D call: TRBD1 (6 bases). Trimming shortened V by 2 bases and J by 5 bases, and 10 bases separated the two germline ends. CDR3 length equals 15 residues. The V gene's germline CDR1 is SEHNR and CDR2 FQNEAQ (reference sequence).